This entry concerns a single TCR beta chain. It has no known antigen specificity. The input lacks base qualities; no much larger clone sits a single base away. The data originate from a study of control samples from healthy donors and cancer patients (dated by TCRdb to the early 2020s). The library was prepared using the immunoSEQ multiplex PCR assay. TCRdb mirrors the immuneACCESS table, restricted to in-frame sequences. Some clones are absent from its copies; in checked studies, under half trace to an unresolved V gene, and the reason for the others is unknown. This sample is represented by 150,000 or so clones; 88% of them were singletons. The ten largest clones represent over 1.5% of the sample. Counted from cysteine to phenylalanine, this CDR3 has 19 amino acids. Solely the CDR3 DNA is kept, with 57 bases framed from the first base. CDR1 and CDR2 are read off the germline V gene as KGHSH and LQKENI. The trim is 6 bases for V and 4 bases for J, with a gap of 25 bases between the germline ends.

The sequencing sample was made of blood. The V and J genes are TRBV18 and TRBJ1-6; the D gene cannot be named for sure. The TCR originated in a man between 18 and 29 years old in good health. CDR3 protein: CASSPSFGGSQGYNSPLHF. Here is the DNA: TGTGCCAGCTCTCCCAGTTTTGGTGGCAGTCAAGGGTATAATTCACCCCTCCACTTT.